Listed below are T cell receptor beta chains from one sample, sequenced in a study of T cell responses to AZD1222 COVID-19 vaccine. The repertoire was sequenced with immunoSEQ multiplex PCR; TCRdb's copy has only in-frame clones and lacks some. The sample includes 15,000 to 18,000 clones, 88% of them seen just once. Source: peripheral blood, taken 28 days after the second AZD1222 dose. Every receptor here comes from an adult who received the AZD1222 COVID-19 vaccine. Each CDR3 is given with its conserved first and last residue. A D gene is named only where the DNA matches it firmly. Size values are once, few and many counts, or a class for expanded clones, and some rows have none.

TRBJ2-7,-,TRBD1,TRBV19,TGTGCCAGTCAGGGACAGGGATCCTACGAGCAGTACTTC,CASQGQGSYEQYF
TRBJ1-1,-,-,TRBV20-1,TGCAGTGCTAGCGGGAACACTGAAGCTTTCTTT,CSASGNTEAFF
TRBJ2-7,-,TRBD1,TRBV9,TGTGCCAGCAGCGTAGGCGCAGGGGGCGAGCAGTACTTC,CASSVGAGGEQYF
TRBJ1-6,-,-,TRBV27,TGTGCCAGCAGTTTAACGGGAGGCTCCTATAATTCACCCCTCCACTTT,CASSLTGGSYNSPLHF
TRBJ2-7,-,-,TRBV30,TGTGCCTGGAGTCCCCAGGGCCTATACGAGCAGTACTTC,CAWSPQGLYEQYF
TRBJ2-1,-,-,TRBV28,TGTGCCAGCAGTTTACTGGCGGGAAGCTCCAATGAGCAGTTCTTC,CASSLLAGSSNEQFF
TRBJ2-2,-,-,TRBV11-2,TGTGCCAGCAGCCCCCAGCCAGGGAACACCGGGGAGCTGTTTTTT,CASSPQPGNTGELFF
TRBJ2-5,-,TRBD2,TRBV10-1,TGCGCCCCGCTTTTTCCTAGCGGGGTGTACCAAGAGACCCAGTACTTC,CAPLFPSGVYQETQYF
TRBJ2-6,once,-,TRBV9,TGTGCCAGCAGCCCCTTTGATCGGCAGGCTGGGGCCAACGTCCTGACTTTC,CASSPFDRQAGANVLTF
TRBJ2-3,-,TRBD2,TRBV4-1,TGCGCCAGCAGCCAAACAGGGACTAGCGGAGATACGCAGTATTTT,CASSQTGTSGDTQYF
TRBJ1-1,-,-,TRBV3-1/TRBV3-2,TGTGCCAGCAGCCAAGCCCACGGCGGGGGGTGGGGAACTGAAGCTTTCTTT,CASSQAHGGGWGTEAFF
TRBJ1-6,-,TRBD1,TRBV5-1,TGCGCCAGCCGACAGGGCATTAACACCGATTCACCCCTCCACTTT,CASRQGINTDSPLHF